This T cell receptor (beta chain) was sequenced in a study of Graves' ophthalmopathy and Graves' hyperthyroidism. The study, taken as a whole, reports: Progression of ophthalmopathy was predicted by the model with roughly 70% sensitivity and 72% to 85% specificity.

This clonotype has only a few counts. The antigen is not known. RNA transcripts were the template, and TCR beta CDR3 regions were amplified from them. Second-round multiplex PCR followed a first-round RT-PCR using HTBI primers. TCRdb used MiXCR to reprocess the multiplex PCR reads, holding one entry per CDR3 protein. The sample consists of 300,000 to 400,000 distinct CDR3 sequences, roughly 15% of them appearing once. CDR1 is KGHSH and CDR2 is LQKENI in the germline V gene. The CDR3 runs 14 residues. V was cut by 1 base and J by 2 bases, with 6 bases left in between. This sequence was found in an adult man with Graves' ophthalmopathy. This chain connects TRBV18 to TRBJ1-5; no clear D gene. Sequenced: peripheral blood. CDR3 region: CASSPLSGNQPQHF. Here the CDR3 DNA reads TGTGCCAGCTCACCACTTTCGGGCAATCAGCCCCAGCATTTT.